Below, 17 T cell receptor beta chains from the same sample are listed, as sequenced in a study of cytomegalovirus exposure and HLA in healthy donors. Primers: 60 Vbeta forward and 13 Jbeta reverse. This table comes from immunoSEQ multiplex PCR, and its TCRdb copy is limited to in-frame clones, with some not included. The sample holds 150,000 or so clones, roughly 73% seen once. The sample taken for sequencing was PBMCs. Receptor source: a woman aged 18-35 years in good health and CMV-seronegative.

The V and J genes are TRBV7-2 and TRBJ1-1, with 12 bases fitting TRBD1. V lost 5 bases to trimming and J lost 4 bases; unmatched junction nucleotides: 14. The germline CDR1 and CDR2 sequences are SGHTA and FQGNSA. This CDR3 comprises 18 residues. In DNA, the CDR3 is TGTGCCAGCAGCCCGTTTTGGGACAGGGGGCGGTTTAGCACTGAAGCTTTCTTT. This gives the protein CASSPFWDRGRFSTEAFF.

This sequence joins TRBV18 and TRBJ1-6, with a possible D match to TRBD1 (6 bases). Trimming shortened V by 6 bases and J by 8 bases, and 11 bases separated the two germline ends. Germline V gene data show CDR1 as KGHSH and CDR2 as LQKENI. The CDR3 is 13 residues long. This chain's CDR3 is CASSRGRDSPLHF. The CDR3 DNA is TGTGCCAGCTCCAGGGGCAGGGATTCACCCCTCCACTTT.

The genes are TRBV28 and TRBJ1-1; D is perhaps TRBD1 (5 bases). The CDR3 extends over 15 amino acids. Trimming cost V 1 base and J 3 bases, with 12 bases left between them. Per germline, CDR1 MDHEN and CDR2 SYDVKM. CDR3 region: CASSLSGLGHTEAFF. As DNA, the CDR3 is TGTGCCAGCAGTTTATCAGGGCTAGGTCACACTGAAGCTTTCTTT.

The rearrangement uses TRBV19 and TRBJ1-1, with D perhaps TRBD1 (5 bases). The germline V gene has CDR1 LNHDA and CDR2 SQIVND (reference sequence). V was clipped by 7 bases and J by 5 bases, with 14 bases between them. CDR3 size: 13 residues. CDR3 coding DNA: TGTGCCAGTACGTGGGGGGATTTAACTGAAGCTTTCTTT. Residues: CASTWGDLTEAFF.

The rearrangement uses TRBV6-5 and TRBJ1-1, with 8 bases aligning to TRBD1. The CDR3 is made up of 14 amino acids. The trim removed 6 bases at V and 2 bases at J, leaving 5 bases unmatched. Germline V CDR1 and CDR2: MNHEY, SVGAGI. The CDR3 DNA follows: TGTGCCAGCAGCAGGGACAGGATTAACACTGAAGCTTTCTTT. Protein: CASSRDRINTEAFF.

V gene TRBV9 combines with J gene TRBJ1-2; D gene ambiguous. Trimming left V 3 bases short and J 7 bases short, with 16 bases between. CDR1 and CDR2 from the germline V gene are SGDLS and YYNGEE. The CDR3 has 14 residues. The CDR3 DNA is TGTGCCAGCAGCGGAACCGGGAGCTCAGTTGGCTACACCTTC. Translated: CASSGTGSSVGYTF.

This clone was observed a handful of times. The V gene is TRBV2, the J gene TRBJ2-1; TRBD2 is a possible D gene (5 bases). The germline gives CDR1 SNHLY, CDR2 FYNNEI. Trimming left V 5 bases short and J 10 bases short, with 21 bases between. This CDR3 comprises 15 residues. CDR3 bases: TGTGCCAGCAGTTCCCGGGATCGTTATTCCGCGGAGCAGTTCTTC. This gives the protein CASSSRDRYSAEQFF.

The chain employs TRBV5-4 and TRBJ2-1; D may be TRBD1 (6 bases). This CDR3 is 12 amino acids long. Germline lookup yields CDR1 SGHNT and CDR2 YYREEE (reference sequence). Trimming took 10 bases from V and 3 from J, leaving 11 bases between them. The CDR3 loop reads CAGQTGYNEQFF. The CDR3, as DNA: TGTGCCGGACAGACAGGCTACAATGAGCAGTTCTTC. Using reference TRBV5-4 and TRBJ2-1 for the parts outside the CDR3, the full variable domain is ETGVTQSPTHLIKTRGQQVTLRCSSQSGHNTVSWYQQALGQGPQFIFQYYREEENGRGNFPPRFSGLQFPNYSSELNVNALELDDSALYLCAGQTGYNEQFFGPGTRLTVL.

The CDR3, as DNA: TGCAGCGTTTCGGAGGGACGGGATCAGCCCCAGCATTTT. Its protein product is CSVSEGRDQPQHF. The J gene is TRBJ1-5, the V gene TRBV29-1, with D possibly being TRBD1 (5 bases). Trimming pared 5 bases from V and 5 bases from J, leaving 13 bases between. There are 13 residues in the CDR3. CDR1 is SQVTM, CDR2 ANQGSEA, per germline.

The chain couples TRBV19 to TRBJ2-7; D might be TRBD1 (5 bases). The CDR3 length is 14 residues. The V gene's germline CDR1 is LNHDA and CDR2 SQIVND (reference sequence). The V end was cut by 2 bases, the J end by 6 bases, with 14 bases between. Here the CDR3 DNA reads TGTGCCAGTAGTATACACCCAGGGCAGGGCGAGCAGTACGTC. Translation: CASSIHPGQGEQYV.

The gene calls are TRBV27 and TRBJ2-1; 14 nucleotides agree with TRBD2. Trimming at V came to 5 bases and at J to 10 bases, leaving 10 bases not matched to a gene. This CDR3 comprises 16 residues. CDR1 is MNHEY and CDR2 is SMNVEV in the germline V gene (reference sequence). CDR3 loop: CASSRVTSGRGWEQFF. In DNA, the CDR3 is TGTGCCAGCAGTCGAGTGACTAGCGGGAGGGGTTGGGAGCAGTTCTTC.

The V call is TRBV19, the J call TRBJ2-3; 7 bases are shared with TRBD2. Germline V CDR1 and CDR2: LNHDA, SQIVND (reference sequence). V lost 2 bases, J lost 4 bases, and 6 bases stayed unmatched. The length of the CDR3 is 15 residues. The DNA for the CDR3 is TGTGCCAGTAGTATACTCGGACTAGGAGCAGATACGCAGTATTTT. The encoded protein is CASSILGLGADTQYF.

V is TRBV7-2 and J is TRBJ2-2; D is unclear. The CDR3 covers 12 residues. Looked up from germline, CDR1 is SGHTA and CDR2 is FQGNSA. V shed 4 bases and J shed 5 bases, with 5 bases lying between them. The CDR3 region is CASSSYTGELFF. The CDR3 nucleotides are TGTGCCAGCAGCTCGTATACCGGGGAGCTGTTTTTT.

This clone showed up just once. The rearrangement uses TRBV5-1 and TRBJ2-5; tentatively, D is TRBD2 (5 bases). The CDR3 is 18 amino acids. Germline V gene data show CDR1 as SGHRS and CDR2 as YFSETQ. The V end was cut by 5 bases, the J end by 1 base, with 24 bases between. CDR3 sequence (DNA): TGCGCCAGCAGGCCCCGGCGGAGGAATCCCGAACCCCAAGAGACCCAGTACTTC. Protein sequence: CASRPRRRNPEPQETQYF.

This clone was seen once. CDR3 coding DNA: TGTGCCAGCAGCAGGGGGCGCAGGAACACTGAAGCTTTCTTT. Its translation: CASSRGRRNTEAFF. The chain joins TRBV2 to TRBJ1-1; 8 bases are a match to TRBD1. The trim removed 6 bases at V and 1 base at J, leaving 4 bases unmatched. Germline V CDR1 and CDR2: SNHLY, FYNNEI. The CDR3 sequence is 14 residues long.

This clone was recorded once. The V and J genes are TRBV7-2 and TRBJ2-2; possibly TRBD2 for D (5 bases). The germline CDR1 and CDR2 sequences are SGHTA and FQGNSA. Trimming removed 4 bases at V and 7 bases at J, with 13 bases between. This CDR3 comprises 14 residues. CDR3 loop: CASSSNGENGELFF. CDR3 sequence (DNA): TGTGCCAGCAGCTCTAACGGGGAAAACGGGGAGCTGTTTTTT.

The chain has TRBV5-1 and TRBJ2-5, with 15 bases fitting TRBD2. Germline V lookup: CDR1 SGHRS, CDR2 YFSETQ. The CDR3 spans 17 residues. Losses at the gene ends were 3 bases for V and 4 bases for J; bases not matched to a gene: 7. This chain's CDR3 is CASSYGLAGGARETQYF. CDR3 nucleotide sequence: TGCGCCAGCAGCTATGGACTAGCGGGGGGGGCTCGAGAGACCCAGTACTTC.